These T cell receptor beta chains were read from a single sample in a study of T cells after yellow fever vaccination. TCRdb re-called the 5' RACE reads with MiXCR, one entry per CDR3 protein. The table records hundreds of thousands of distinct CDR3 sequences, approximately 13% of them present only once. The sample here was CD4+ T cells sorted from PBMCs, taken 15 days after the yellow fever booster vaccination. The receptors shown here come from a man aged 18 to 30 who received the YFV17D yellow fever vaccine. Each CDR3 is given with its conserved first and last residue. The order of the fields is D gene, CDR3 length, clone size, J gene, V gene, CDR3 protein, CDR3 DNA. D genes are given only for firm matches. Size is omitted from some rows. Given values are once, few, many or a class for expanded clones.

D gene: .; CDR3 length: 17; clone size: .; J gene: TRBJ2-5; V gene: TRBV7-3; CDR3 protein: CASSLTGGGFEGETQYF; CDR3 DNA: TGTGCCAGCAGCTTAACAGGGGGAGGATTCGAGGGAGAGACCCAGTACTTC
D gene: .; CDR3 length: 13; clone size: .; J gene: TRBJ1-1; V gene: TRBV4-1; CDR3 protein: CASSHLSYTEAFF; CDR3 DNA: TGCGCCAGCAGCCATCTATCGTACACTGAAGCTTTCTTT
D gene: .; CDR3 length: 17; clone size: few; J gene: TRBJ2-1; V gene: TRBV7-2; CDR3 protein: CASSSTRGGFSYNEQFF; CDR3 DNA: TGTGCCAGCAGCAGTACCCGAGGGGGGTTCTCCTACAATGAGCAGTTCTTC
D gene: .; CDR3 length: 13; clone size: .; J gene: TRBJ1-4; V gene: TRBV5-1; CDR3 protein: CASSLDSNTGLFF; CDR3 DNA: TGCGCCAGCAGCTTGGACTCCAATACGGGACTGTTTTTT
D gene: TRBD1; CDR3 length: 16; clone size: .; J gene: TRBJ2-3; V gene: TRBV28; CDR3 protein: CASSSPSDRGRDTQYF; CDR3 DNA: TGTGCCAGCAGTTCCCCATCAGACAGGGGGAGGGATACGCAGTATTTT
D gene: TRBD1; CDR3 length: 13; clone size: few; J gene: TRBJ1-5; V gene: TRBV12-3/TRBV12-4; CDR3 protein: CASRVTGGEPQHF; CDR3 DNA: TGTGCCAGCAGGGTGACAGGGGGCGAGCCCCAGCATTTT
D gene: TRBD2; CDR3 length: 15; clone size: few; J gene: TRBJ2-1; V gene: TRBV7-9; CDR3 protein: CASSLAPGGPSEQFF; CDR3 DNA: TGTGCCAGCAGCTTAGCACCGGGGGGGCCATCTGAGCAGTTCTTC
D gene: .; CDR3 length: 14; clone size: few; J gene: TRBJ1-5; V gene: TRBV3-1; CDR3 protein: CASSRAGDDQPQHF; CDR3 DNA: TGTGCCAGCAGCCGGGCAGGGGACGATCAGCCCCAGCATTTT
D gene: .; CDR3 length: 18; clone size: few; J gene: TRBJ1-3; V gene: TRBV4-1; CDR3 protein: CASSHALTGLRVGNTIYF; CDR3 DNA: TGCGCCAGCAGCCACGCCTTGACGGGCCTAAGGGTCGGAAACACCATATATTTT
D gene: TRBD1; CDR3 length: 15; clone size: .; J gene: TRBJ2-3; V gene: TRBV20-1; CDR3 protein: CSARAHRGRTDTQYF; CDR3 DNA: TGCAGTGCTAGAGCCCACAGGGGTAGGACAGATACGCAGTATTTT
D gene: .; CDR3 length: 12; clone size: .; J gene: TRBJ2-7; V gene: TRBV12-3/TRBV12-4; CDR3 protein: CASSLALGVGYF; CDR3 DNA: TGTGCCAGCAGTTTAGCGCTAGGGGTCGGGTACTTC
D gene: .; CDR3 length: 17; clone size: few; J gene: TRBJ2-5; V gene: TRBV21-1; CDR3 protein: CASSLGKPFSPQETQYF; CDR3 DNA: TGTGCCAGCAGCCTTGGGAAACCTTTCAGCCCCCAAGAGACCCAGTACTTC
D gene: TRBD1; CDR3 length: 15; clone size: .; J gene: TRBJ2-5; V gene: TRBV5-1; CDR3 protein: CASRSFPGQQETQYF; CDR3 DNA: TGCGCCAGCAGGTCCTTTCCGGGACAGCAAGAGACCCAGTACTTC
D gene: .; CDR3 length: 12; clone size: .; J gene: TRBJ1-5; V gene: TRBV14; CDR3 protein: CASSQDHWPQHF; CDR3 DNA: TGTGCCAGCAGCCAAGATCATTGGCCCCAGCATTTT
D gene: .; CDR3 length: 15; clone size: .; J gene: TRBJ2-5; V gene: TRBV5-1; CDR3 protein: CASSLMSPYQETQYF; CDR3 DNA: TGCGCCAGCAGCTTGATGTCTCCGTACCAAGAGACCCAGTACTTC
D gene: .; CDR3 length: 14; clone size: .; J gene: TRBJ1-2; V gene: TRBV7-2; CDR3 protein: CASSLGGRAYGYTF; CDR3 DNA: TGTGCCAGCAGCTTAGGCGGCAGGGCCTATGGCTACACCTTC
D gene: TRBD1; CDR3 length: 15; clone size: few; J gene: TRBJ2-3; V gene: TRBV5-1; CDR3 protein: CASSLTQGAEDTQYF; CDR3 DNA: TGCGCCAGCAGCTTGACACAGGGGGCCGAGGATACGCAGTATTTT
D gene: .; CDR3 length: 13; clone size: .; J gene: TRBJ2-3; V gene: TRBV20-1; CDR3 protein: CSAGRAETDTQYF; CDR3 DNA: TGCAGTGCCGGCAGAGCTGAAACAGATACGCAGTATTTT
D gene: .; CDR3 length: 15; clone size: .; J gene: TRBJ1-2; V gene: TRBV7-2; CDR3 protein: CASSARRNGPGGYTF; CDR3 DNA: TGTGCCAGCAGCGCCCGCCGGAACGGTCCGGGAGGCTACACCTTC
D gene: .; CDR3 length: 14; clone size: .; J gene: TRBJ2-1; V gene: TRBV6-5; CDR3 protein: CASSSGTGNNEQFF; CDR3 DNA: TGTGCCAGCAGTTCCGGGACTGGCAATAATGAGCAGTTCTTC
D gene: TRBD2; CDR3 length: 18; clone size: once; J gene: TRBJ2-5; V gene: TRBV4-2; CDR3 protein: CASSPGLAGGPDQETQYF; CDR3 DNA: TGTGCCAGCAGCCCAGGACTAGCGGGGGGGCCAGACCAAGAGACCCAGTACTTC
D gene: .; CDR3 length: 16; clone size: few; J gene: TRBJ1-1; V gene: TRBV28; CDR3 protein: CASSPGSPLENTEAFF; CDR3 DNA: TGTGCCAGCAGTCCCGGGTCGCCTTTGGAGAACACTGAAGCTTTCTTT
D gene: .; CDR3 length: 16; clone size: .; J gene: TRBJ2-5; V gene: TRBV7-2; CDR3 protein: CASSFVGAVVAETQYF; CDR3 DNA: TGTGCCAGCAGCTTCGTGGGGGCCGTCGTAGCAGAGACCCAGTACTTC
D gene: .; CDR3 length: 14; clone size: many; J gene: TRBJ1-2; V gene: TRBV18; CDR3 protein: CASSPQDLNYGYTF; CDR3 DNA: TGTGCCAGCTCACCCCAAGACCTTAACTATGGCTACACCTTC
D gene: .; CDR3 length: 14; clone size: few; J gene: TRBJ1-2; V gene: TRBV7-9; CDR3 protein: CASSPDGGMGGYTF; CDR3 DNA: TGTGCCAGCAGCCCAGATGGGGGCATGGGTGGCTACACCTTC
D gene: TRBD1; CDR3 length: 14; clone size: .; J gene: TRBJ2-2; V gene: TRBV19; CDR3 protein: CASSIRGRSGELFF; CDR3 DNA: TGTGCCAGTAGTATCAGGGGGCGTTCCGGGGAGCTGTTTTTT
D gene: TRBD2; CDR3 length: 13; clone size: few; J gene: TRBJ2-7; V gene: TRBV6-1; CDR3 protein: CASSGWERGEQYF; CDR3 DNA: TGTGCCAGCAGTGGCTGGGAGCGGGGCGAGCAGTACTTC
D gene: .; CDR3 length: 13; clone size: many; J gene: TRBJ2-2; V gene: TRBV6-4; CDR3 protein: CASSATNTGELFF; CDR3 DNA: TGTGCCAGCAGCGCAACTAACACCGGGGAGCTGTTTTTT
D gene: TRBD2; CDR3 length: 14; clone size: many; J gene: TRBJ2-3; V gene: TRBV29-1; CDR3 protein: CSVDGGGNTDTQYF; CDR3 DNA: TGCAGCGTTGACGGGGGGGGGAACACAGATACGCAGTATTTT
D gene: TRBD1; CDR3 length: 14; clone size: few; J gene: TRBJ1-1; V gene: TRBV7-2; CDR3 protein: CASSLQGGDTEAFF; CDR3 DNA: TGTGCCAGCAGTCTACAGGGGGGCGACACTGAAGCTTTCTTT
D gene: .; CDR3 length: 12; clone size: few; J gene: TRBJ1-4; V gene: TRBV7-2; CDR3 protein: CASSLPGEKLFF; CDR3 DNA: TGTGCCAGCAGCTTACCCGGGGAAAAACTGTTTTTT
D gene: .; CDR3 length: 14; clone size: .; J gene: TRBJ1-1; V gene: TRBV12-3/TRBV12-4; CDR3 protein: CASSLQGGYTEAFF; CDR3 DNA: TGTGCCAGCAGTTTACAGGGTGGGTACACTGAAGCTTTCTTT
D gene: TRBD1; CDR3 length: 16; clone size: .; J gene: TRBJ2-7; V gene: TRBV4-1; CDR3 protein: CASSQAPGQGAYEQYF; CDR3 DNA: TGCGCCAGCAGCCAGGCTCCGGGACAGGGGGCCTACGAGCAGTACTTC
D gene: .; CDR3 length: 16; clone size: .; J gene: TRBJ2-1; V gene: TRBV11-2; CDR3 protein: CASSLRDIVGYNEQFF; CDR3 DNA: TGTGCCAGCAGCTTGAGGGACATAGTGGGCTACAATGAGCAGTTCTTC
D gene: .; CDR3 length: 15; clone size: .; J gene: TRBJ1-6; V gene: TRBV6-2/TRBV6-3; CDR3 protein: CASSSVLIGNSPLHF; CDR3 DNA: TGTGCCAGCAGTAGCGTGCTGATTGGAAATTCACCCCTCCACTTT
D gene: .; CDR3 length: 16; clone size: .; J gene: TRBJ1-5; V gene: TRBV20-1; CDR3 protein: CSGKGGTSYSNQPQHF; CDR3 DNA: TGCAGTGGTAAGGGAGGGACGTCCTATAGCAATCAGCCCCAGCATTTT
D gene: .; CDR3 length: 14; clone size: few; J gene: TRBJ1-5; V gene: TRBV2; CDR3 protein: CASSDVAENQPQHF; CDR3 DNA: TGTGCCAGCAGTGATGTGGCCGAGAATCAGCCCCAGCATTTT
D gene: .; CDR3 length: 13; clone size: many; J gene: TRBJ2-1; V gene: TRBV5-4; CDR3 protein: CASRLRVDNEQFF; CDR3 DNA: TGTGCCAGCAGGCTCCGAGTCGACAATGAGCAGTTCTTC
D gene: .; CDR3 length: 17; clone size: few; J gene: TRBJ2-6; V gene: TRBV5-1; CDR3 protein: CASSLLQVQSGANVLTF; CDR3 DNA: TGCGCCAGCAGCTTGCTACAGGTTCAATCTGGGGCCAACGTCCTGACTTTC
D gene: TRBD1; CDR3 length: 13; clone size: few; J gene: TRBJ2-5; V gene: TRBV12-3/TRBV12-4; CDR3 protein: CASRPGTVGTQYF; CDR3 DNA: TGTGCCAGCAGGCCCGGGACAGTAGGGACCCAGTACTTC
D gene: TRBD1; CDR3 length: 17; clone size: few; J gene: TRBJ2-2; V gene: TRBV7-2; CDR3 protein: CASSFGQGFVYTGELFF; CDR3 DNA: TGTGCCAGCAGCTTTGGACAGGGGTTCGTTTATACCGGGGAGCTGTTTTTT
D gene: .; CDR3 length: 14; clone size: few; J gene: TRBJ2-4; V gene: TRBV20-1; CDR3 protein: CSASPGGVQNIQYF; CDR3 DNA: TGCAGTGCTAGCCCCGGAGGGGTACAAAACATTCAGTACTTC
D gene: .; CDR3 length: 15; clone size: few; J gene: TRBJ1-6; V gene: TRBV2; CDR3 protein: CASSAYGVLGSPLHF; CDR3 DNA: TGTGCCAGCAGTGCGTATGGGGTTCTCGGTTCACCCCTCCACTTT
D gene: .; CDR3 length: 15; clone size: many; J gene: TRBJ2-2; V gene: TRBV11-2; CDR3 protein: CASSRTSSNTGELFF; CDR3 DNA: TGTGCCAGCAGCAGAACTAGCTCTAACACCGGGGAGCTGTTTTTT
D gene: TRBD1; CDR3 length: 13; clone size: few; J gene: TRBJ2-7; V gene: TRBV25-1; CDR3 protein: CASGTGGTYEQYF; CDR3 DNA: TGTGCCAGCGGAACAGGGGGCACCTACGAGCAGTACTTC
D gene: TRBD2; CDR3 length: 16; clone size: many; J gene: TRBJ2-3; V gene: TRBV5-1; CDR3 protein: CASSPGLAGSTDTQYF; CDR3 DNA: TGCGCCAGCAGCCCGGGACTAGCGGGAAGCACAGATACGCAGTATTTT
D gene: TRBD2; CDR3 length: 15; clone size: .; J gene: TRBJ2-1; V gene: TRBV2; CDR3 protein: CASSEASGGAGEQFF; CDR3 DNA: TGTGCCAGCAGTGAAGCTAGCGGGGGGGCCGGGGAGCAGTTCTTC
D gene: TRBD2; CDR3 length: 16; clone size: many; J gene: TRBJ2-1; V gene: TRBV7-9; CDR3 protein: CASSLSLAGAYNEQFF; CDR3 DNA: TGTGCCAGCAGCTTAAGCCTAGCGGGGGCCTACAATGAGCAGTTCTTC
D gene: .; CDR3 length: 14; clone size: few; J gene: TRBJ1-5; V gene: TRBV4-1; CDR3 protein: CASSLSSISKPQHF; CDR3 DNA: TGCGCCAGCAGCTTATCTTCCATTTCGAAGCCCCAGCATTTT
D gene: .; CDR3 length: 15; clone size: .; J gene: TRBJ2-1; V gene: TRBV4-3; CDR3 protein: CASSQDSRGRNEQFF; CDR3 DNA: TGCGCCAGCAGCCAAGACTCGAGAGGGAGAAATGAGCAGTTCTTC
D gene: .; CDR3 length: 15; clone size: few; J gene: TRBJ2-1; V gene: TRBV9; CDR3 protein: CASSVGVTGDNEQFF; CDR3 DNA: TGTGCCAGCAGCGTAGGGGTGACAGGCGATAATGAGCAGTTCTTC
D gene: .; CDR3 length: 14; clone size: many; J gene: TRBJ2-5; V gene: TRBV18; CDR3 protein: CASSPRGGQETQYF; CDR3 DNA: TGTGCCAGCTCCCCAAGGGGGGGCCAAGAGACCCAGTACTTC
D gene: .; CDR3 length: 14; clone size: .; J gene: TRBJ2-3; V gene: TRBV7-9; CDR3 protein: CASSLEGAPDTQYF; CDR3 DNA: TGTGCCAGCAGCTTAGAAGGCGCGCCAGATACGCAGTATTTT
D gene: .; CDR3 length: 15; clone size: .; J gene: TRBJ1-2; V gene: TRBV19; CDR3 protein: CASSIGPTGIYGYTF; CDR3 DNA: TGTGCCAGTAGTATAGGGCCTACAGGGATCTATGGCTACACCTTC
D gene: .; CDR3 length: 13; clone size: few; J gene: TRBJ1-2; V gene: TRBV5-1; CDR3 protein: CASSLDPNYGYTF; CDR3 DNA: TGCGCCAGCAGCTTGGATCCGAACTATGGCTACACCTTC
D gene: TRBD1; CDR3 length: 14; clone size: .; J gene: TRBJ1-5; V gene: TRBV6-5; CDR3 protein: CASSATGVSQPQHF; CDR3 DNA: TGTGCCAGCAGCGCTACAGGGGTATCTCAGCCCCAGCATTTT
D gene: .; CDR3 length: 12; clone size: few; J gene: TRBJ2-3; V gene: TRBV3-1; CDR3 protein: CASSPDRNTQYF; CDR3 DNA: TGTGCCAGCAGTCCCGACAGAAATACGCAGTATTTT
D gene: .; CDR3 length: 12; clone size: .; J gene: TRBJ2-5; V gene: TRBV6-6; CDR3 protein: CASSYHSETQYF; CDR3 DNA: TGTGCCAGCAGTTACCATTCAGAGACCCAGTACTTC
D gene: TRBD1; CDR3 length: 17; clone size: .; J gene: TRBJ1-6; V gene: TRBV18; CDR3 protein: CASSRSGSGTGNSPLHF; CDR3 DNA: TGTGCCAGCTCACGATCGGGGTCCGGGACAGGGAATTCACCCCTCCACTTT
D gene: .; CDR3 length: 13; clone size: few; J gene: TRBJ1-4; V gene: TRBV12-3/TRBV12-4; CDR3 protein: CASSMGEEEKLFF; CDR3 DNA: TGTGCCAGCAGTATGGGAGAGGAGGAAAAACTGTTTTTT